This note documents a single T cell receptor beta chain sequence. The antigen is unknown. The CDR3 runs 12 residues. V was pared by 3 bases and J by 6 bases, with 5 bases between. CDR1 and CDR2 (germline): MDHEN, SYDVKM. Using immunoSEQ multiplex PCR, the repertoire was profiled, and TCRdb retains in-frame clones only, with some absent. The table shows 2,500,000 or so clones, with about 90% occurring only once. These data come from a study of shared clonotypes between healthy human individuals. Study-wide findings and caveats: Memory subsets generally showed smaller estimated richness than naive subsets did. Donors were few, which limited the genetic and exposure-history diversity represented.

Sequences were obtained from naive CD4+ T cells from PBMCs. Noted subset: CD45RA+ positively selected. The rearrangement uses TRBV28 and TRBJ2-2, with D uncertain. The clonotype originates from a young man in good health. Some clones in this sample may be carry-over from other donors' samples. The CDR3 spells CASSFFPGELFF. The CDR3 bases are TGTGCCAGCAGTTTTTTCCCCGGGGAGCTGTTTTTT.